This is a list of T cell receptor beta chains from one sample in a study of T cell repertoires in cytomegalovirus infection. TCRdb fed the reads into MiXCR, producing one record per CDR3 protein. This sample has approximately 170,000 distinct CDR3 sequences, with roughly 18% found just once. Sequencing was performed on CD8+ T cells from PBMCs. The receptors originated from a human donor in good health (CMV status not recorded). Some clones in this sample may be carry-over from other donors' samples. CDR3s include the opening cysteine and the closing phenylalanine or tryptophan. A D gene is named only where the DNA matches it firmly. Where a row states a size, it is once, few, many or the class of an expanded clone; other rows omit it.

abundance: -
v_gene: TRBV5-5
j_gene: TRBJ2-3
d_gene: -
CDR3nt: TGTGCCAGCAGCTTGGGAGAGTCTAGCACAGATACGCAGTATTTT
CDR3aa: CASSLGESSTDTQYF

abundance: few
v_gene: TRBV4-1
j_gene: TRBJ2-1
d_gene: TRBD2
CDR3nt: TGCGCCAGCAGCCAAGATCTCAGTAGCGGGAGAATCAATGAGCAGTTCTTC
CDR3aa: CASSQDLSSGRINEQFF

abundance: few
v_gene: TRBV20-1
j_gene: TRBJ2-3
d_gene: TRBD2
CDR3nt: TGCAGTGCTTCGCGGGAGGAAGGCACAGATACGCAGTATTTT
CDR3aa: CSASREEGTDTQYF

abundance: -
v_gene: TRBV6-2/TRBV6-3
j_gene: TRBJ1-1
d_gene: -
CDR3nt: TGTGCCAGCAGTTACTCGGGAGCCGGGATTGAAGCTTTCTTT
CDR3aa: CASSYSGAGIEAFF

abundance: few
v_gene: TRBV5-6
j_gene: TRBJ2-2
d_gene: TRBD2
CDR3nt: TGTGCCAGCAGCTCCGGGGGGGGACTAGCGGAGTACACCGGGGAGCTGTTTTTT
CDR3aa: CASSSGGGLAEYTGELFF

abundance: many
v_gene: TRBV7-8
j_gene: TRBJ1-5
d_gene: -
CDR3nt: TGTGCCAGCAGCTTATCCAGCAATCAGCCCCAGCATTTT
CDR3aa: CASSLSSNQPQHF

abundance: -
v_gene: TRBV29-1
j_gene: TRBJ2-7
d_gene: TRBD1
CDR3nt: TGCAGCGTCAAGACAGGGCCCTACGAGCAGTACTTC
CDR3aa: CSVKTGPYEQYF

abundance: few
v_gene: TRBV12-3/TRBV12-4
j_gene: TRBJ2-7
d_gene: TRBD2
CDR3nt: TGTGCCAGCAGTTTGGGGTTAGAAGGGGACTACTACGAGCAGTACTTC
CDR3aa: CASSLGLEGDYYEQYF

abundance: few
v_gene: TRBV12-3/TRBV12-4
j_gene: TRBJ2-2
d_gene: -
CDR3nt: TGTGCCAGCAGTTTTGACAACACCGGGGAGCTGTTTTTT
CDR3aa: CASSFDNTGELFF

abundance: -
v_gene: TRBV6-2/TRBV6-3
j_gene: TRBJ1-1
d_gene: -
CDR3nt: TGTGCCAGCAGTTACCTGGTGGGTGCTGAAGCTTTCTTT
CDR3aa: CASSYLVGAEAFF

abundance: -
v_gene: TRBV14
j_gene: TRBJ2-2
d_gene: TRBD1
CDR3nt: TGTGCCAGCAGCCCGTATGATAACAGGGGGCAAAGGTACACCGGGGAGCTGTTTTTT
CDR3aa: CASSPYDNRGQRYTGELFF

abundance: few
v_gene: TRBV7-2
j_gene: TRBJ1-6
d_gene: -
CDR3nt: TGTGCCAGCAGCTTAGCGACAAGGGGAAATTCACCCCTCCACTTT
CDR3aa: CASSLATRGNSPLHF

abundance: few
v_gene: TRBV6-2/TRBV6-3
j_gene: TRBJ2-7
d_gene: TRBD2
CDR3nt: TGTGCCAGCAGTTATTCCAGCGGGGAAAACGAGCAGTACTTC
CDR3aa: CASSYSSGENEQYF

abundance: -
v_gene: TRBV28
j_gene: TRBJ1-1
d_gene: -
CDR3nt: TGTGCCAGTCTCGGGTACACTGAAGCTTTCTTT
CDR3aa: CASLGYTEAFF

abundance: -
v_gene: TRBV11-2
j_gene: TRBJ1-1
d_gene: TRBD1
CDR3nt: TGTGCCAGCAGCTCGCGGACAGGGGGGACTGAAGCTTTCTTT
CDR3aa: CASSSRTGGTEAFF

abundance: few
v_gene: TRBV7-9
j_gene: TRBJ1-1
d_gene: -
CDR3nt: TGTCTTTGGGACAATTCTGAAGCTTTCTTT
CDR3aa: CLWDNSEAFF

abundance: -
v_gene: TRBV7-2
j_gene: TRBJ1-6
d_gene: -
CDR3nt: TGTGCCAGCAGCTTAGTCGCGGCGCTTGGGGCTAATTCACCCCTCCACTTT
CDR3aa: CASSLVAALGANSPLHF

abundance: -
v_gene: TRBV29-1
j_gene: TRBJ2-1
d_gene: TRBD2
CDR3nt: TGCAGCGTTGATGACGATAGCGGGAGCTCCTACAATGAGCAGTTCTTC
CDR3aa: CSVDDDSGSSYNEQFF

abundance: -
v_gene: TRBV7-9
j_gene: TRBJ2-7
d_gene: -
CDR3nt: TGTGCCAGCAGCTCGGACAGTACTACCTACGAGCAGTACTTC
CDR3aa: CASSSDSTTYEQYF

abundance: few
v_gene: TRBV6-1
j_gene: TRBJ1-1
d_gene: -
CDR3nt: TGTGCCAGCAAGACCGGGACAAAAAACACTGAAGCTTTCTTT
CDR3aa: CASKTGTKNTEAFF

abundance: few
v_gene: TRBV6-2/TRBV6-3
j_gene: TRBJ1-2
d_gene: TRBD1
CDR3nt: TGTGCCAGCAGTTATTGGGACAGGGTGCAAAACTATGGCTACACCTTC
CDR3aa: CASSYWDRVQNYGYTF

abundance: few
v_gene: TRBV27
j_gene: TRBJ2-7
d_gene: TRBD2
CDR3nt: TGTGCCAGCAGTCCGAATAGCGGGAGGGTCCACGAGCAGTACTTC
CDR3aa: CASSPNSGRVHEQYF

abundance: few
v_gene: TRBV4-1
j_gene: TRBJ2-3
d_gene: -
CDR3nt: TGCGCCAGCAGCCAAGAAAGGGCGGAAGATACGCAGTATTTT
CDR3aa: CASSQERAEDTQYF

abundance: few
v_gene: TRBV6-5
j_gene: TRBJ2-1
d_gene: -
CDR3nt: TGTGCCAGCAGTTACGCCAAAGGGGAGCAGTTCTTC
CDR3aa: CASSYAKGEQFF

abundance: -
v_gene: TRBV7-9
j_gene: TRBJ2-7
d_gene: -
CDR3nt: TGTGCCAGCAGCCCCCGGGCGGGAACCTACGAGCAGTACTTC
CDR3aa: CASSPRAGTYEQYF

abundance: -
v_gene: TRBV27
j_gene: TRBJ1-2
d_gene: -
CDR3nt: TGTGCCAGCAGATCGGACTCTGGCTACACCTTC
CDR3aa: CASRSDSGYTF

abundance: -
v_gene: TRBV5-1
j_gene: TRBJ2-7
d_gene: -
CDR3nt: TGCGCCAGCAGCTTAAAGATAAGCTCCTACGAGCAGTACTTC
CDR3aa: CASSLKISSYEQYF

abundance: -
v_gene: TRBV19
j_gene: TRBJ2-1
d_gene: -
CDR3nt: TGTGCCAGTAGTATCATCCTCCGGGACGGAACCGTCAATGAGCAGTTCTTC
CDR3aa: CASSIILRDGTVNEQFF

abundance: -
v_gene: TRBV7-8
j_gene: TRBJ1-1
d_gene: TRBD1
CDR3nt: TGTGCCAGCAGCTTCAGACAGGGGGCGATTCAGAGGAACACTGAAGCTTTCTTT
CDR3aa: CASSFRQGAIQRNTEAFF

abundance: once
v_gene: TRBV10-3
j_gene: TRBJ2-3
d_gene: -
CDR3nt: TGTGCCATCAGTCCGGCAGGGTTGAGCACAGATACGCAGTATTTT
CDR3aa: CAISPAGLSTDTQYF

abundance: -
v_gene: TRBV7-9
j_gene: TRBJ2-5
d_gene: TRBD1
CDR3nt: TGTGCCAGCAGCTCGGACAGGAACCAAGAGACCCAGTACTTC
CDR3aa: CASSSDRNQETQYF

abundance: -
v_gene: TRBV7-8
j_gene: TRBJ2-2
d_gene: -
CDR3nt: TGTGCCAGCAGCTTGGCTGGGTTCGCGAACACCGGGGAGCTGTTTTTT
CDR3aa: CASSLAGFANTGELFF

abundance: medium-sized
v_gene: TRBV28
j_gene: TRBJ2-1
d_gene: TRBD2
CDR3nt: TGTGCCAGCAGTTTGAGACAGTACCGACTAGCGGGAGACAATGAGCAGTTCTTC
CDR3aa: CASSLRQYRLAGDNEQFF

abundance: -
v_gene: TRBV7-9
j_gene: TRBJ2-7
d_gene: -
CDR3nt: TGTGCCAGCAGCGGGGTGCCGTCCTACGAGCAGTACTTC
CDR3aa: CASSGVPSYEQYF

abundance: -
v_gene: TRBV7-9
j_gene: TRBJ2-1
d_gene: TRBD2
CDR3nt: TGTGCCAGCAGTTACGGCCAGAGCGGGAGAGGTAGTGAGCAGTTCTTC
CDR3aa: CASSYGQSGRGSEQFF

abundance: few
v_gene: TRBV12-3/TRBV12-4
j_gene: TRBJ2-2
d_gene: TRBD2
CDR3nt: TGTGCCAGCAGTCGAGGACTAGCGGGAGATGTCGGGGAGCTGTTTTTT
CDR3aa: CASSRGLAGDVGELFF

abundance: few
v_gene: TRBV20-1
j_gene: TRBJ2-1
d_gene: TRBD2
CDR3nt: TGCAGTGCTAAGACTAGCGGGGACTACAATGAGCAGTTCTTC
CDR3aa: CSAKTSGDYNEQFF

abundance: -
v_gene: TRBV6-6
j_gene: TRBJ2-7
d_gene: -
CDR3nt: TGTGCCAGCAGTTCGGACCAGACCTTCTACGAGCAGTACTTC
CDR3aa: CASSSDQTFYEQYF

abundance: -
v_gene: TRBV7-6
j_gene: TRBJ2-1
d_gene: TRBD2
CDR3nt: TGTGCCTCGAACGCGACTAGCTCTCGGTACAATGAGCAGTTCTTC
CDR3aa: CASNATSSRYNEQFF

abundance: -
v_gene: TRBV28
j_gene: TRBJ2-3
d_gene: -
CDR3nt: TGTGCCAGCAGTTTCGGGAGTTTAGATACGCAGTATTTT
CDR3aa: CASSFGSLDTQYF

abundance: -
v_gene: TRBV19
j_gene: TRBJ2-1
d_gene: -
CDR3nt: TGTGCCAGTAGTATACAGAGCTCCTACAATGAGCAGTTCTTC
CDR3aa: CASSIQSSYNEQFF

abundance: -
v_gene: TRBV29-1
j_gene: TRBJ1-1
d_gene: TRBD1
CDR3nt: TGCAGCGTTGAAGATATCGAGGGGAGGGGGCTAGGAACTGAAGCTTTCTTT
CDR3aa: CSVEDIEGRGLGTEAFF

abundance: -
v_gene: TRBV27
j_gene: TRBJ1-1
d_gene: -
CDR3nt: TGTGCCAGCGGACTGGCGAACACTGAAGCTTTCTTT
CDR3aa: CASGLANTEAFF

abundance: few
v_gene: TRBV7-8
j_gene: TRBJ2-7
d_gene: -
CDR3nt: TGTGCCAGCAGCTTAGTACGGCGGGTACAACACTCCTACGAGCAGTACTTC
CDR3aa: CASSLVRRVQHSYEQYF

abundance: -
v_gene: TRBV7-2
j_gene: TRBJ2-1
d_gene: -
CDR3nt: TGTGCCAGCAGCTACGGAGGGGCTCGGCGGTCCTACAATGAGCAGTTCTTC
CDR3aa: CASSYGGARRSYNEQFF

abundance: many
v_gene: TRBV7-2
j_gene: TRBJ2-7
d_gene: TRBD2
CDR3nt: TGTGCCAGCAGCACCCCGGGACTAGCAGCTTACGAGCAGTACTTC
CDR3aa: CASSTPGLAAYEQYF

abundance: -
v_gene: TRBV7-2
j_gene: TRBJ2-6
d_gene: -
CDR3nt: TGTGCCACCCCCCGGGACTCTGGGGCCAACGTCCTGACTTTC
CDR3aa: CATPRDSGANVLTF

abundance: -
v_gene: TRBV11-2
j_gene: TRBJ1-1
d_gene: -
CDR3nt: TGTGCCAGCAGCTTAGCGGGGGGCTACACTGAAGCTTTCTTT
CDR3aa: CASSLAGGYTEAFF

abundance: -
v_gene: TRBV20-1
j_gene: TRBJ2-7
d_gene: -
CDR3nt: TGCAGTGCTAGAGCATCAGGGGCTAACTACGAGCAGTACTTC
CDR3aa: CSARASGANYEQYF

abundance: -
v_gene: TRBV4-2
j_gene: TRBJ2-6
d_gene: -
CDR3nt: TGTGCCAGCAGCCAAGGGGCCAGGAGCTCTGGGGCCAACGTCCTGACTTTC
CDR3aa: CASSQGARSSGANVLTF

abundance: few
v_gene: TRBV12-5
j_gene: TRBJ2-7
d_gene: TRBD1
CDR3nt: TGTGCTAGTGGTCGAGGGGGCCGCTACGAGCAGTACTTC
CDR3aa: CASGRGGRYEQYF

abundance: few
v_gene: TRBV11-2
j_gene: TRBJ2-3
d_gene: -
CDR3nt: TGTGCCAGCAGCCGCCCGGGCAGAGACTATACGCAGTATTTT
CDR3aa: CASSRPGRDYTQYF

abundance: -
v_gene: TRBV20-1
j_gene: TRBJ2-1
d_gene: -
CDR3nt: TGCAGTGCTAGCCGTGAGCAGTTCTTC
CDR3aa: CSASREQFF

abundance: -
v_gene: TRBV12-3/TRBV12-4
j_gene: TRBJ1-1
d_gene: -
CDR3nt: TGTGCCAGCGGCCCCTTGAATATTAACACTGAAGCTTTCTTT
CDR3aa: CASGPLNINTEAFF

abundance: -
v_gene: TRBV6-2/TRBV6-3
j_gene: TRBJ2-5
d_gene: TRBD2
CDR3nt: TGTGCCAGCAGTACCCTGATGGGACTACGGTACCAAGAGACCCAGTACTTC
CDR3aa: CASSTLMGLRYQETQYF

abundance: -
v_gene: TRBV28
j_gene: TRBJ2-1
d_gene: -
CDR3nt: TGTGCCAGCAGCCCCCAGAGGGTGTACAATGAGCAGTTCTTC
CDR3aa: CASSPQRVYNEQFF

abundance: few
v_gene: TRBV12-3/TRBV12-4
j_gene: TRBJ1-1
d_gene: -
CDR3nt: TGTGCCAGCAGGACGAACACTGAAGCTTTCTTT
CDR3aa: CASRTNTEAFF

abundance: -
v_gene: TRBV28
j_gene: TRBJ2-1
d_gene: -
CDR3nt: TGTGCCAGCAGCCTAGCGTCCCAGTACAATGAGCAGTTCTTC
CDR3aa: CASSLASQYNEQFF

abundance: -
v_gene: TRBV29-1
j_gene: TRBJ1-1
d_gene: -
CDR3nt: TGCAGCGTTCTTAGCCCGGACAGTCAAGCTTTCTTT
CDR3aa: CSVLSPDSQAFF